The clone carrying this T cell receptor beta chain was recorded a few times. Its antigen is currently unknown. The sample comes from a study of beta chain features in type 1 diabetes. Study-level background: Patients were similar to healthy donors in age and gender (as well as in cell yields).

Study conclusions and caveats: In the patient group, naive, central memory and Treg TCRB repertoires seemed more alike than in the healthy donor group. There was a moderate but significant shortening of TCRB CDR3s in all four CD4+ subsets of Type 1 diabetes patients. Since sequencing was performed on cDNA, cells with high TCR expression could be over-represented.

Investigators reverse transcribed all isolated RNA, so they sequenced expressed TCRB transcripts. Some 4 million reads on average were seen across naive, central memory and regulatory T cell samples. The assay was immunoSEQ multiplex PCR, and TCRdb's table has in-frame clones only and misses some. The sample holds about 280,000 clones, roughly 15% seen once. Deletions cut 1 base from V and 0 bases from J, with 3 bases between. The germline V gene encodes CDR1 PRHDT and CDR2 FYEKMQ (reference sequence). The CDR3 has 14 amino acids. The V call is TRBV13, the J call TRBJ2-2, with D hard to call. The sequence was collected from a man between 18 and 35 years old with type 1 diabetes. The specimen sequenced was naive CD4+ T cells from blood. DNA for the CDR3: TGTGCCAGCAGCTTAGTCTCGAACACCGGGGAGCTGTTTTTT. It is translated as CASSLVSNTGELFF.